This T cell receptor beta chain comes out of a study of blood T cell repertoires in COVID-19. This table comes from immunoSEQ multiplex PCR, and its TCRdb copy is limited to in-frame clones, with some not included. This table holds fewer than 200,000 clones, approximately 86% found once. The V gene's germline CDR1 is SGDLS and CDR2 YYNGEE. V was clipped by 4 bases and J by 6 bases, with 10 bases between them. The CDR3 sequence is 12 residues long. This TCR derives from a man in his 60s who had recovered from COVID-19. The chain has TRBV9 and TRBJ1-1; no clear D. The sequencing sample was made of peripheral blood. Here the CDR3 DNA reads TGTGCCAGCAGCTCAGGAAGCTCTGAAGCTTTCTTT. Its translation is CASSSGSSEAFF. Together with reference TRBV9 and TRBJ1-1, the CDR3 gives the full variable domain: DSGVTQTPKHLITATGQRVTLRCSPRSGDLSVYWYQQSLDQGLQFLIQYYNGEERAKGNILERFSAQQFPDLHSELNLSSLELGDSALYFCASSSGSSEAFFGQGTRLTVV.